These T cell receptor beta chains were read from a single sample in a study of blood T cell repertoires in COVID-19. The protocol was immunoSEQ multiplex PCR, while the TCRdb copy is restricted to in-frame clones and leaves out a portion. The table includes hundreds of thousands of clones, 80% to 90% detected once. Sequences were obtained from PBMCs or T cells enriched from blood (not recorded which). The source is a woman between 55 and 75 years old who had recovered from COVID-19. Both conserved end residues are part of each CDR3. Each record gives: J gene, clone size, V gene, D gene, CDR3 DNA, CDR3 protein. The D gene is left open where the match is weak. The listing skips clone size in some rows; elsewhere it reads once, few, many or a size class.

TRBJ2-5,once,TRBV5-1,TRBD2,TGCGCCAGCAGCTGGACTCCCGGGGGGAGAGAGACCCAGTACTTC,CASSWTPGGRETQYF
TRBJ1-5,.,TRBV28,TRBD1,TGTGCCAGCAGCCGGACAGGGGGGGCAGGTCAGCCCCAGCATTTT,CASSRTGGAGQPQHF
TRBJ1-2,.,TRBV6-5,.,TGTGCCAGCAGTTACCCGGGAATTGTTGGTGGCTACACCTTC,CASSYPGIVGGYTF
TRBJ2-3,many,TRBV2,TRBD1,TGTGCCAGCAGTGAACGACAGGGGTCCGATACGCAGTATTTT,CASSERQGSDTQYF
TRBJ2-1,.,TRBV6-2/TRBV6-3,TRBD1,TGTGCCAGCAGTAACCGGGACAGGGGGCTGTACGAGCAGTTCTTC,CASSNRDRGLYEQFF
TRBJ2-3,.,TRBV4-1,.,TGCGCCAGCAGCCCCCGGGCGCAGGGCGGCACAGATACGCAGTATTTT,CASSPRAQGGTDTQYF
TRBJ1-2,.,TRBV11-3,TRBD1,TGTGCCAGCAGCTTAGGAGGATTACAGGGGGGTTCTCTAAAAGGCTATGGCTACACCTTC,CASSLGGLQGGSLKGYGYTF
TRBJ1-2,.,TRBV29-1,.,TGCAGCGTTGGACCTGAGTCCGTCGGAGGGGGCTACACCTTC,CSVGPESVGGGYTF
TRBJ2-3,.,TRBV5-1,TRBD1,TGCGCCAGCAGCTTTAGGACAGGGGGAACAGATACGCAGTATTTT,CASSFRTGGTDTQYF
TRBJ1-2,.,TRBV6-5,.,TGTGCCAGCAGTTACTCGTCCAGGGGCTATGGCTACACCTTC,CASSYSSRGYGYTF
TRBJ1-3,.,TRBV10-3,.,TGTGCCATCAGTGAGTCGGGCCTTTCTGGAAACACCATATATTTT,CAISESGLSGNTIYF
TRBJ1-2,once,TRBV27,.,TGTGCCAGCAGTCCCTTCAGGGTCCAGGCCAACTATGGCTACACCTTC,CASSPFRVQANYGYTF
TRBJ1-5,few,TRBV7-2,.,TGTGCCAGCAGCCCTCTGGCGCCCCAGCATTTT,CASSPLAPQHF
TRBJ2-7,once,TRBV6-6,TRBD1,TGTGCCAGCAGTTACGGGGGGACAGGGGACTCCTACGAGCAGTACTTC,CASSYGGTGDSYEQYF
TRBJ1-5,.,TRBV3-1/TRBV3-2,TRBD1,TGTGCCAGCAGCCTATCGACAGGGGGCGGAAATCAGCCCCAGCATTTT,CASSLSTGGGNQPQHF
TRBJ1-2,.,TRBV12-5,.,TGTGCGAAATGGGGGGATTATGGCTACACCTTC,CAKWGDYGYTF
TRBJ1-1,.,TRBV20-1,.,TGCAGTGCTAGTGGGGGGCCGAACACTGAAGCTTTCTTT,CSASGGPNTEAFF
TRBJ2-5,.,TRBV5-1,TRBD2,TGCGCCAGCAGCTGGGGAGCGGGGGGTGAAGAGACCCAGTACTTC,CASSWGAGGEETQYF
TRBJ1-2,.,TRBV10-3,.,TGTGCCATCAGTGAAGCCCTGACAGCTAACTATGGCTACACCTTC,CAISEALTANYGYTF
TRBJ1-6,once,TRBV19,TRBD1,TGTGCCAGTAGTATAGCCCGGGCGACAGGGACATATTCACCCCTCCACTTT,CASSIARATGTYSPLHF
TRBJ2-3,once,TRBV3-1/TRBV3-2,.,TGTGCCAGCAGCCAAGAGGTGCCCAGAAGCACAGATACGCAGTATTTT,CASSQEVPRSTDTQYF
TRBJ2-1,.,TRBV7-8,TRBD2,TGTGCCAGCAGCTTAGCTAGCGGGGGGTTCAATGAGCAGTTCTTC,CASSLASGGFNEQFF
TRBJ1-2,.,TRBV7-9,.,TGTGCCAGCAGCTTATCGACAGTTAACTATGGCTACACCTTC,CASSLSTVNYGYTF
TRBJ1-1,.,TRBV12-5,.,TGTGCTAGTGCGACAGGTAACACTGAAGCTTTCTTT,CASATGNTEAFF
TRBJ2-2,.,TRBV27,TRBD1,TGTGCCAGCAGTCCCAGACAGGGGGTTGCGGAGCTGTTTTTT,CASSPRQGVAELFF
TRBJ1-6,.,TRBV5-6,TRBD1,TGTGCCAGCAGCTTGAGAGGCCAGGGGGATAATTCACCCCTCCACTTT,CASSLRGQGDNSPLHF
TRBJ1-6,.,TRBV2,.,TGTGCCAGCAGTGTTGACAGTAATTCACCCCTCCACTTT,CASSVDSNSPLHF
TRBJ2-3,.,TRBV2,TRBD1,TGTGCCAGCAGTGCCGGGACAGGGGCAGATACGCAGTATTTT,CASSAGTGADTQYF
TRBJ1-2,few,TRBV18,TRBD1,TGTGCCAGCTCGGAAGAGCAGGGGGCACCAACTAACTATGGCTACACCTTC,CASSEEQGAPTNYGYTF